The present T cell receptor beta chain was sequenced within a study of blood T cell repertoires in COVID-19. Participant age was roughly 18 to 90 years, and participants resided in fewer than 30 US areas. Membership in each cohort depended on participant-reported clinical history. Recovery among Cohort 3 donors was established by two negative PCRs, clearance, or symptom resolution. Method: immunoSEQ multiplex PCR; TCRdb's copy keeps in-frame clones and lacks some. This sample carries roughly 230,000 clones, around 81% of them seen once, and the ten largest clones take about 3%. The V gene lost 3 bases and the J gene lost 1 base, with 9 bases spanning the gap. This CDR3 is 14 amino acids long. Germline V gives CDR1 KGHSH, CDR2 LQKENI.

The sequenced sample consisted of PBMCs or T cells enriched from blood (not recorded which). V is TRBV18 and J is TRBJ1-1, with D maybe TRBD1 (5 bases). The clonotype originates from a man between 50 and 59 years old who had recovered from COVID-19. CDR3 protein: CASSPTAANTEAFF. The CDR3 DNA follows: TGTGCCAGCTCACCGACAGCTGCGAACACTGAAGCTTTCTTT.